This passage covers 21 T cell receptor beta chains from one sample sequenced in a study of T-cell reconstitution after alpha-beta-depleted transplantation in children. Preparation of the TCRbeta library was carried out with unique molecular identifiers. TCRdb analysed the PCR reads with MiXCR anew, one entry per CDR3 protein. The sample yields some 490,000 distinct CDR3 sequences, around an eighth seen once. The sequencing used PBMCs from the stem cell graft donor, collected from the stem cell graft. The receptor set was obtained from a human donor who donated a stem cell graft to a child with combined immunodeficiency.

This clonotype was observed many times. The rearrangement uses TRBV20-1 and TRBJ2-7; D is unresolved. Trimming removed 0 bases at V and 4 bases at J, with 7 bases between. The CDR3 extends over 12 amino acids. The germline V gene has CDR1 DFQATT and CDR2 SNEGSKA (reference sequence). The DNA for the CDR3 is TGCAGTGCTAGAGAAGTGGCGTACGAGCAGTACTTC. Translating gives CSAREVAYEQYF.

This clonotype showed up many times. This rearrangement joins TRBV4-3 to TRBJ2-3; TRBD1 agrees at 10 bases. The V gene end was trimmed by 4 bases and the J gene end by 3 bases; junction bases not matched to a gene: 10. The CDR3 is 17 amino acids. CDR1 is LGHNA and CDR2 is YSLEER in the germline V gene. This CDR3 reads CASSPARDRGWTDTQYF. Here the CDR3 DNA reads TGCGCCAGCAGCCCTGCCAGGGACAGGGGATGGACAGATACGCAGTATTTT.

The rearrangement uses TRBV12-3 or TRBV12-4 and TRBJ2-5; TRBD2 aligns across 11 bases. Trimming took 2 bases from V and 5 from J; bases not matched to a gene: 4. The CDR3 loop spans 15 amino acids. This CDR3 is CASSLRLAGPETQYF. The CDR3 DNA sequence: TGTGCCAGCAGTTTAAGACTAGCGGGACCCGAGACCCAGTACTTC.

This chain connects TRBV6-2 or TRBV6-3 to TRBJ2-2, with TRBD1 matching over 9 bases. Losses at the gene ends were 6 bases for V and 2 bases for J; bases not matched to a gene: 16. CDR3 size: 19 residues. Germline V gene data show CDR1 as MNHEY and CDR2 as SVGEGT. The CDR3 sequence: CASSLRLGAGQGNTGELFF. For the CDR3, the DNA is TGTGCCAGCAGCTTGCGCCTCGGGGCGGGACAGGGCAACACCGGGGAGCTGTTTTTT.

V gene TRBV10-3 combines with J gene TRBJ1-6, with D maybe TRBD1 (6 bases). Germline assignment: CDR1 ENHRY and CDR2 SYGVKD. The CDR3 sequence is 16 residues long. V was cut by 3 bases and J by 0 bases, with 9 bases left in between. DNA for the CDR3: TGTGCCATCAGTGACAGGGGTAGCTCCTATAATTCACCCCTCCACTTT. Translation: CAISDRGSSYNSPLHF.

The chain combines TRBV6-2 or TRBV6-3 with TRBJ2-1; the D gene is possibly TRBD1 (5 bases). V dropped 6 bases and J dropped 8 bases, with 26 bases sitting between them. The CDR3 spans 17 residues. Germline CDR1 and CDR2: MNHEY and SVGEGT. The CDR3 nucleotides read TGTGCCAGCAGATACACAGGAGTGGACACCCCCCCGGATGAGCAGTTCTTC. Protein product: CASRYTGVDTPPDEQFF.

This clonotype has just a few counts. The gene calls are TRBV25-1 and TRBJ2-3; TRBD1 matches at 8 bases. The CDR3 loop spans 18 amino acids. Germline CDR1 MGHDK, CDR2 SYGVNS. After removal of 4 bases from V and 4 bases from J, the junction contained 16 bases not matched to a gene. In DNA, the CDR3 is TGTGCCAGCAGTGCCAGTTTTCTCGATGTACAGGGGGCAGATACGCAGTATTTT. Protein: CASSASFLDVQGADTQYF.

The genes are TRBV5-1 and TRBJ2-2, with a possible D match to TRBD2 (6 bases). This CDR3 spans 14 amino acids. Germline V gene data show CDR1 as SGHRS and CDR2 as YFSETQ. The V end was cut by 6 bases, the J end by 5 bases, with 14 bases between. Here the CDR3 DNA reads TGCGCCAGCAAACCGGGAGAGGGTACCGGGGAGCTGTTTTTT. Amino acid sequence: CASKPGEGTGELFF.

This clonotype was seen a few times. The J gene is TRBJ1-1, the V gene TRBV30, with D uncertain. CDR1 is GTSNPN, CDR2 SVGIG, per germline (reference sequence). CDR3 length: 13 residues. Trimming took 0 bases from V and 1 from J, leaving 6 bases between them. CDR3 residues: CAWSVSWNTEAFF. Written as DNA, the CDR3 is TGTGCCTGGAGTGTATCGTGGAACACTGAAGCTTTCTTT. The complete variable domain, with remaining parts taken from reference TRBV30 and TRBJ1-1, reads SQTIHQWPATLVQPVGSPLSLECTVEGTSNPNLYWYRQAAGRGLQLLFYSVGIGQISSEVPQNLSASRPQDRQFILSSKKLLLSDSGFYLCAWSVSWNTEAFFGQGTRLTVV.

In its sample, this clonotype was seen a few times. The V call is TRBV5-6, the J call TRBJ2-7; 8 bases are shared with TRBD1. The CDR3 consists of 14 residues. The germline V gene encodes CDR1 SGHDT and CDR2 YYEEEE. Trimming cost V 3 bases and J 3 bases; bases outside gene matches: 5. The CDR3 region is CASSSGTGDYEQYF. The CDR3 coding sequence is TGTGCCAGCAGCTCCGGGACAGGAGACTACGAGCAGTACTTC.

This clonotype was detected ten times or more. The rearrangement uses TRBV29-1 and TRBJ1-1, with D perhaps TRBD1 (6 bases). Germline lookup yields CDR1 SQVTM and CDR2 ANQGSEA. Trimming left V 4 bases short and J 11 bases short, with 20 bases between. The length of the CDR3 is 13 residues. The CDR3 spells CSVGRSGGQIAFF. The DNA of the CDR3 is TGCAGCGTTGGAAGGTCGGGGGGGCAGATCGCTTTCTTT.

This clonotype was picked up many times. V and J are TRBV12-3 or TRBV12-4 and TRBJ2-7; TRBD2 agrees at 7 bases. V lost 0 bases to trimming and J lost 4 bases; unmatched junction nucleotides: 3. The CDR3 consists of 14 residues. CDR3 coding DNA: TGTGCCAGCAGTTTAGCGGGAGGGCCTTACGAGCAGTACTTC. This translates into CASSLAGGPYEQYF.

V is TRBV29-1 and J is TRBJ2-1; 8 positions agree with TRBD1. The germline V gene has CDR1 SQVTM and CDR2 ANQGSEA. Unmatched junction bases numbered 5, after V lost 1 base and J lost 3 bases. The CDR3 extends over 15 amino acids. The CDR3 DNA reads as TGCAGCGTTGAAGGGTTCGGACAGGGCTACAATGAGCAGTTCTTC. Translated, it gives CSVEGFGQGYNEQFF.

Only a few counts were recorded for this clonotype. The CDR3 DNA reads as TGTGCCAGCAGTAGTAGCGAGAGCTCCTACGAGCAGTACTTC. It codes for CASSSSESSYEQYF. The chain carries TRBV12-3 or TRBV12-4 and TRBJ2-7, with D possibly matching TRBD2 (5 bases). The ends were cut back, 5 bases at V and 0 bases at J, with 11 bases in the middle. This CDR3 is built from 14 residues.

This clonotype was counted between two and nine times. This sequence joins TRBV27 and TRBJ2-1; 9 nucleotides align to TRBD2. In germline, CDR1 is MNHEY, CDR2 SMNVEV (reference sequence). The length of the CDR3 is 14 residues. Trimming at V came to 3 bases and at J to 9 bases, leaving 6 bases not matched to a gene. Here the CDR3 reads CASSLLAGSGEQFF. The DNA for the CDR3 is TGTGCCAGCAGTTTGCTAGCGGGATCGGGTGAGCAGTTCTTC.

This clonotype came up many times. The chain has TRBV5-1 and TRBJ2-7; 12 bases fit TRBD2. The CDR3 spans 16 residues. Germline CDR1 reads SGHRS; CDR2 reads YFSETQ. V lost 4 bases, J lost 6 bases, and 11 bases stayed unmatched. Here the CDR3 DNA reads TGCGCCAGCAGCGGAGACCGACTAGCGGGAGTTCTCGAGCAGTACTTC. It yields the protein CASSGDRLAGVLEQYF.

This clonotype was counted at least ten times. The gene calls are TRBV18 and TRBJ2-7, with TRBD2 matching 7 bases. The V and J ends lost 0 bases and 5 bases, in that order; junction bases with no gene match: 4. This CDR3 region has 14 residues. The germline V gene has CDR1 KGHSH and CDR2 LQKENI. CDR3 residues: CASSPPASGDEQYF. CDR3 coding DNA: TGTGCCAGCTCACCACCGGCCAGCGGGGACGAGCAGTACTTC. Together with reference TRBV18 and TRBJ2-7, the CDR3 gives the full variable domain: NAGVMQNPRHLVRRRGQEARLRCSPMKGHSHVYWYRQLPEEGLKFMVYLQKENIIDESGMPKERFSAEFPKEGPSILRIQQVVRGDSAAYFCASSPPASGDEQYFGPGTRLTVT.

This clonotype was counted between two and nine times. The chain combines TRBV7-6 with TRBJ2-7; TRBD2 might be the D (6 bases). V lost 3 bases to trimming and J lost 2 bases, with 14 bases between them. Germline lookup yields CDR1 SGHVS and CDR2 FNYEAQ. The CDR3 length is 15 residues. Here the CDR3 DNA reads TGTGCCAGCAGCTTGGGGCCCGGGGGTCCCTACGAGCAGTACTTC. It codes for CASSLGPGGPYEQYF.

This clonotype was seen repeatedly, ten times or more. V is TRBV21-1 and J is TRBJ1-1. TRBV21-1 is given as a pseudogene. The CDR3 is 15 residues long. DNA of the CDR3: TGTGCCAGCAGCAATGGGGTGGTGGGAAACACTGAAGCTTTCTTT. Translating it yields CASSNGVVGNTEAFF.

The chain joins TRBV12-3 or TRBV12-4 to TRBJ1-1; D gene unclear. V lost 6 bases, J lost 0 bases, and 8 bases lay in between. The CDR3 covers 13 residues. CDR3 nucleotide sequence: TGTGCCAGCAGGCGAGAACTGAACACTGAAGCTTTCTTT. It codes for CASRRELNTEAFF.

V and J are TRBV12-3 or TRBV12-4 and TRBJ2-5; 8 bases match TRBD1. This CDR3 contains 14 residues. V lost 7 bases, J lost 5 bases, and 9 bases stayed unmatched. Written as DNA, the CDR3 is TGTGCCAGCACAAATACAGGGGGAGAGGAGACCCAGTACTTC. This sequence encodes CASTNTGGEETQYF.